This T cell receptor beta chain was captured by sequencing in a study of OX40 agonist ivuxolimab in advanced cancers. Overall study context: Each dose-escalation patient presented with hepatocellular carcinoma, melanoma, renal cell or head and neck cancer. Overall study findings and caveats: Low normalized T-cell clonal expansion was also seen in some nonresponders.

The assay was immunoSEQ multiplex PCR, and TCRdb's table has in-frame clones only and misses some. The sample contains approximately 110,000 clones, roughly 90% of which appear only once. V shed 0 bases and J 2 bases; nucleotides not matched to a gene: 8. Germline V gives CDR1 SGHNT, CDR2 YYREEE (reference sequence). The CDR3 runs 17 residues. Systemic immunosuppression or autoimmune disease history was grounds to exclude patients. Turning to this clone: Its antigen is currently unknown.

The receptor was isolated from an adult with an advanced solid tumor such as melanoma, head and neck, liver or kidney cancer. Sequenced material: CD4+ or CD8+ T cells sorted from blood, taken in a trial of the OX40 agonist ivuxolimab. V is TRBV5-4 and J is TRBJ2-1; 7 bases are shared with TRBD2. CDR3 amino acids: CASSLVAGALTYNEQFF. The CDR3 DNA reads as TGTGCCAGCAGCTTGGTGGCGGGAGCGCTAACCTACAATGAGCAGTTCTTC.